Below are 28 T cell receptor beta chains sequenced from a single sample in a study of shared clonotypes between healthy human individuals. The protocol was immunoSEQ multiplex PCR, while the TCRdb copy is restricted to in-frame clones and leaves out a portion. There are around 2.1 million clones in the sample; 93% occur only once, and under 2% lies in the top ten. The naive CD8 fraction comprised CD45RO-negative cells positively selected for CCR7 and excluded terminally differentiated effector memory CD45RA+ cells. The sequenced material came from naive CD8+ T cells from PBMCs. These receptors all come from a man aged 18-30 years in good health. Some clones in this sample may be carry-over from other donors' samples.

The V gene is TRBV6-6, the J gene TRBJ2-2, with TRBD2 identical over 11 bases. V dropped 6 bases and J dropped 6; count of bases not matched to a gene: 9. There are 16 residues in the CDR3. Germline assignment: CDR1 MNHNY and CDR2 SVGAGI (reference sequence). The chain's CDR3 is CASRISGRARAGELFF. In nucleotides, the CDR3 is TGTGCCAGCAGGATTAGCGGGAGGGCCAGGGCCGGGGAGCTGTTTTTT.

The chain is built from TRBV9 and TRBJ1-5; weak D call: TRBD1 (5 bases). The length of the CDR3 is 15 residues. CDR1 and CDR2 (germline): SGDLS, YYNGEE. Trimming cost V 1 base and J 0 bases, with 8 bases left between them. The CDR3 sequence: CASSVSRDSNQPQHF. The CDR3 coding sequence is TGTGCCAGCAGCGTATCCAGGGATAGCAATCAGCCCCAGCATTTT.

The V and J genes are TRBV27 and TRBJ2-7, with D uncertain. CDR3 size: 13 residues. The germline CDR1 and CDR2 sequences are MNHEY and SMNVEV (reference sequence). Trimming stripped 2 bases from V and 3 bases from J, with 8 bases between. CDR3 sequence reads: CASSLGTFYEQYF. The CDR3 DNA reads as TGTGCCAGCAGTTTAGGCACTTTCTACGAGCAGTACTTC.

This chain uses TRBV7-3 with TRBJ2-3; D gene unclear. This CDR3 region has 17 residues. Germline-derived CDR1 and CDR2 are SGHTA and FQGTGA. V was shortened by 1 base and J by 4 bases, with 18 bases between the two germline ends. Here the CDR3 reads CASSLIGRLDLADTQYF. The CDR3 bases are TGTGCCAGCAGCTTAATCGGTCGCCTAGATCTGGCAGATACGCAGTATTTT.

In nucleotides, the CDR3 is TGTGCCTGGGCGGGACTAGCGGGAGTGTTTGTTTCCGATGAGCAGTTCTTC. It is translated as CAWAGLAGVFVSDEQFF. The genes are TRBV30 and TRBJ2-1, with 14 positions matching TRBD2. This CDR3 spans 17 amino acids. From germline, CDR1 is GTSNPN and CDR2 SVGIG (reference sequence). Trimming at V came to 5 bases and at J to 8 bases, leaving 14 bases not matched to a gene.

The chain carries TRBV7-3 and TRBJ2-1; D is unclear. Germline V CDR1 and CDR2: SGHTA, FQGTGA. The CDR3 length is 12 residues. The V and J ends lost 0 bases and 13 bases respectively, with 10 bases between them. For the CDR3, the DNA is TGTGCCAGCAGCTTAACATCCACCGACCAGTTCTTC. Amino acid sequence: CASSLTSTDQFF.

The chain recombines TRBV4-1 with TRBJ1-4; TRBD1 matches at 8 bases. The ends lost 3 bases at V and 2 bases at J; junction bases unmatched: 5. This CDR3 is built from 16 residues. Germline lookup yields CDR1 MGHRA and CDR2 YSYEKL. The CDR3 is CASSQVRTGTNEKLFF. The CDR3, as DNA: TGCGCCAGCAGCCAGGTACGGACAGGGACTAATGAAAAACTGTTTTTT.

The CDR3 DNA reads TGTGCCAGCAGCTTAGCGCGGGATGAGCAGTTCTTC. Translated: CASSLARDEQFF. This rearrangement joins TRBV7-8 to TRBJ2-1, with D maybe TRBD2 (5 bases). The CDR3 length is 12 residues. V lost 0 bases, J lost 8 bases, and 5 bases lay in between. CDR1 and CDR2 (germline): SGHVS, FQNEAQ.

This chain connects TRBV2 to TRBJ2-7; D is perhaps TRBD1 or TRBD2 (6 bases each). Trimming removed 7 bases at V and 4 bases at J, with 14 bases between. The CDR3 is 13 amino acids. Germline V gene sequence: CDR1 SNHLY, CDR2 FYNNEI. The CDR3 reads CASNAGGRYEQYF. CDR3 DNA sequence: TGTGCCAGCAACGCCGGGGGCAGATACGAGCAGTACTTC.

The chain links TRBV14 to TRBJ1-2, with 9 positions matching TRBD1. V lost 4 bases to trimming and J lost 4 bases; unmatched junction nucleotides: 7. The germline V gene has CDR1 SGHDN and CDR2 FVKESK. The CDR3 sequence is 15 residues long. DNA for the CDR3: TGTGCCAGCAGCCCTACTACAGGGGGCGTCTATGGCTACACCTTC. It translates to CASSPTTGGVYGYTF.

The chain is built from TRBV27 and TRBJ1-2; D possibly corresponds to TRBD1 (5 bases). Germline CDR1 and CDR2: MNHEY and SMNVEV (reference sequence). The CDR3 loop spans 13 amino acids. V lost 2 bases and J lost 8, with 12 bases in between. The CDR3 bases are TGTGCCAGCAGTTTAGGGGCAGGGTGGGGCTACACCTTC. This codes for CASSLGAGWGYTF.

This clone was seen once. The J gene is TRBJ2-1, the V gene TRBV7-8, with D possibly called TRBD1 or TRBD2 (5 bases each). V was trimmed by 2 bases and J by 3 bases, leaving 11 bases between them. This CDR3 is built from 15 residues. Germline CDR1 is SGHVS and CDR2 is FQNEAQ. This CDR3 reads CASSLFGGVYNEQFF. CDR3 DNA: TGTGCCAGCAGCTTATTTGGGGGAGTCTACAATGAGCAGTTCTTC. The whole variable domain, remainder taken from reference TRBV7-8 and TRBJ2-1, is GAGVSQSPRYKVAKRGQDVALRCDPISGHVSLFWYQQALGQGPEFLTYFQNEAQLDKSGLPSDRFFAERPEGSVSTLKIQRTQQEDSAVYLCASSLFGGVYNEQFFGPGTRLTVL.

This clone was detected once. V gene TRBV9 combines with J gene TRBJ2-6; weak D call: TRBD1 (6 bases). The length of the CDR3 is 18 residues. V was shortened by 4 bases and J by 3 bases, with 20 bases between the two germline ends. CDR1 is SGDLS and CDR2 is YYNGEE in the germline V gene. The CDR3 nucleotides read TGTGCCAGCAGCTCACGACAGGTTAATCGAGGTGGGGCCAACGTCCTGACTTTC. Translation: CASSSRQVNRGGANVLTF.

This clone was counted once. The gene calls are TRBV6-5 and TRBJ1-2; no firm D call. Deletions cut 0 bases from V and 4 bases from J, with 15 bases between. The CDR3 has 16 residues. Looked up from germline, CDR1 is MNHEY and CDR2 is SVGAGI. In DNA form, the CDR3 reads TGTGCCAGCAGTTACTCGGCCACGAGTAGAGGCTATGGCTACACCTTC. It is translated as CASSYSATSRGYGYTF.

The chain has TRBV4-1 and TRBJ1-2, with D perhaps TRBD1 (5 bases). The CDR3 loop spans 14 amino acids. Germline-derived CDR1 and CDR2 are MGHRA and YSYEKL. Trimming left V 4 bases short and J 7 bases short, with 16 bases between. The CDR3 coding sequence is TGCGCCAGCAGCCCGGTATCGGGACTGCGTGGCTACACCTTC. Amino acids: CASSPVSGLRGYTF.

V is TRBV21-1 and J is TRBJ2-3; TRBD1 is taken as the D call from the table, unchecked against the DNA. TRBV21-1 is listed as a pseudogene. This CDR3 is built from 20 residues. CDR3 sequence (DNA): TGTGCCAGCAGCTCGAACCCCGGAAGGGTCTCAGGGGGTTCCACAGATACGCAGTATTTT. Translating it yields CASSSNPGRVSGGSTDTQYF.

This chain links TRBV6-5 with TRBJ2-1, with a weak D call TRBD2 (6 bases). V lost 2 bases to trimming and J lost 4 bases, with 15 bases between them. Germline-derived CDR1 and CDR2 are MNHEY and SVGAGI. The CDR3 totals 16 residues. The chain's CDR3 is CASSYVRAGPYNEQFF. The DNA of the CDR3 is TGTGCCAGCAGTTACGTTAGAGCGGGTCCGTACAATGAGCAGTTCTTC.

V and J are TRBV7-9 and TRBJ1-4; D unresolved. Per the germline V gene, CDR1 is SEHNR and CDR2 is FQNEAQ (reference sequence). Deletions cut 1 base from V and 8 bases from J, with 11 bases between. This CDR3 is 14 amino acids long. CDR3 DNA: TGTGCCAGCAGCTTAGTAGGGCCCCACGAAAAACTGTTTTTT. It encodes CASSLVGPHEKLFF.

The chain is built from TRBV9 and TRBJ2-1; the match to TRBD1 covers 7 bases. V trimming: 7 bases; J trimming: 2 bases; junction bases outside the gene matches: 9. Germline V gene data show CDR1 as SGDLS and CDR2 as YYNGEE. The CDR3 runs to 15 residues. The DNA of the CDR3 is TGTGCCAGCCGAAGAGGACAGGCAGCCTACAATGAGCAGTTCTTC. Its protein is CASRRGQAAYNEQFF.

The J gene is TRBJ2-7, the V gene TRBV7-8; 7 positions match TRBD2. The CDR3 covers 14 residues. Looked up from germline, CDR1 is SGHVS and CDR2 is FQNEAQ. Trimming took 2 bases from V and 5 from J; bases not matched to a gene: 6. The CDR3 DNA follows: TGTGCCAGCAGCTTACAGCGGGACTTGAACGAGCAGTACTTC. Protein sequence: CASSLQRDLNEQYF. Combining the CDR3 with reference TRBV7-8 and TRBJ2-7 gives the whole variable domain GAGVSQSPRYKVAKRGQDVALRCDPISGHVSLFWYQQALGQGPEFLTYFQNEAQLDKSGLPSDRFFAERPEGSVSTLKIQRTQQEDSAVYLCASSLQRDLNEQYFGPGTRLTVT.

J is TRBJ2-1 and V is TRBV11-1; 7 nucleotides agree with TRBD2. This CDR3 comprises 15 residues. In germline, CDR1 is SGHAT, CDR2 FQDESV (reference sequence). V lost 6 bases and J lost 8; bases outside the gene matches: 13. The CDR3 loop is CASRQRAASGDEQFF. CDR3 sequence (DNA): TGTGCCAGCAGGCAAAGGGCTGCTAGCGGCGATGAGCAGTTCTTC. Filled out from reference TRBV11-1 and TRBJ2-1, the complete variable domain reads EAEVAQSPRYKITEKSQAVAFWCDPISGHATLYWYRQILGQGPELLVQFQDESVVDDSQLPKDRFSAERLKGVDSTLKIQPAELGDSAMYLCASRQRAASGDEQFFGPGTRLTVL.

The chain recombines TRBV2 with TRBJ2-5, with 12 nucleotides matching TRBD2. Germline V gives CDR1 SNHLY, CDR2 FYNNEI. The CDR3 runs to 16 residues. Trimming cost V 7 bases and J 4 bases; bases outside gene matches: 10. The CDR3 protein is CASKVRLAGASETQYF. The CDR3 DNA sequence: TGTGCCAGCAAAGTCCGACTAGCGGGAGCGTCAGAGACCCAGTACTTC.

The gene calls are TRBV5-1 and TRBJ2-2; the D gene is possibly TRBD2 (6 bases). Trimming removed 0 bases from V and 2 bases from J, with 8 bases in between. The CDR3 sequence is 15 residues long. In germline, CDR1 is SGHRS, CDR2 YFSETQ. CDR3 residues: CASSLGGINTGELFF. DNA of the CDR3: TGCGCCAGCAGCTTGGGCGGGATAAACACCGGGGAGCTGTTTTTT.

The J gene is TRBJ2-5, the V gene TRBV11-2; D tentatively reads TRBD1 or TRBD2 (5 bases each). Between the trimmed V and J ends, which lost 2 bases and 1 base, there was a span of 17 bases. CDR1 is SGHAT, CDR2 FQNNGV, per germline. The CDR3 is 17 amino acids. CDR3 amino acids: CASSLSWRKGTQETQYF. In DNA form, the CDR3 reads TGTGCCAGCAGCTTAAGTTGGAGAAAGGGGACCCAAGAGACCCAGTACTTC.

The chain employs TRBV10-2 and TRBJ2-1, with 7 nucleotides matching TRBD2. The V gene end was trimmed by 5 bases and the J gene end by 10 bases; junction bases not matched to a gene: 17. This CDR3 contains 16 residues. CDR1 and CDR2 (germline): WSHSY, SAAADI. This chain's CDR3 is CASSIIGLAAKGEQFF. CDR3 DNA sequence: TGCGCCAGCAGTATAATTGGGCTAGCGGCTAAGGGGGAGCAGTTCTTC.

The V and J genes are TRBV9 and TRBJ1-1; maybe TRBD1 (5 bases). In germline, CDR1 is SGDLS, CDR2 YYNGEE. Deletions cut 0 bases from V and 11 bases from J, with 17 bases between. The CDR3 contains 14 residues. The CDR3, as DNA: TGTGCCAGCAGCGTAGGATCCGGAGGGGTTGTGGCTTTCTTT. This sequence encodes CASSVGSGGVVAFF.

The chain carries TRBV7-9 and TRBJ2-5; TRBD1 matches at 11 bases. There are 15 residues in the CDR3. Per the germline V gene, CDR1 is SEHNR and CDR2 is FQNEAQ (reference sequence). The V and J ends lost 1 base and 4 bases, in that order; junction bases with no gene match: 2. The CDR3 loop is CASSLEGTGGETQYF. The CDR3 nucleotides read TGTGCCAGCAGCTTAGAAGGGACAGGGGGAGAGACCCAGTACTTC.

The rearrangement joins TRBV7-6 to TRBJ2-7; TRBD1 is a possible D gene (6 bases). V dropped 5 bases and J dropped 3 bases, with 11 bases sitting between them. The CDR3 runs to 13 residues. Germline V gene lookup returns CDR1 SGHVS and CDR2 FNYEAQ. The CDR3 region has the DNA TGTGCCAGCAGCATCGGACAGAGCTACGAGCAGTACTTC. This encodes CASSIGQSYEQYF.